This paragraph reports one T cell receptor (beta chain). Coverage ceases 3 residues before the CDR3 finishes, and the germline J gene fills in the end. The source of the sample is a study of T cells in women clearing cervical HPV infection. Across the study: Cases: HPV16-related CIN3 or worse on histology, a couple of invasive cancers. Blood came at first lesion visit for cases, post-clearance for controls.

This CDR3 is built from 13 residues. CDR1 is GTSNPN, CDR2 SVGIG, per germline (reference sequence). The V gene lost 0 bases and the J gene lost 5 bases, with 10 bases spanning the gap. TCRdb's table, derived via immunoSEQ multiplex PCR, lists solely in-frame clones and lacks some. This listing includes 9,000 to 15,000 clones. The chain joins TRBV30 to TRBJ2-5; a possible D gene is TRBD2 (7 bases). Sequencing was done on a sample of blood buffy coat. The source of this sequence is a woman aged 18 to 69 with a cervical HPV16 infection that either progressed to CIN3+ or cleared (not recorded which). The CDR3 region is CAWSVGGVETQYF. Incomplete CDR3 DNA: TGTGCCTGGAGTGTAGGGGGGGTGGAGACC.